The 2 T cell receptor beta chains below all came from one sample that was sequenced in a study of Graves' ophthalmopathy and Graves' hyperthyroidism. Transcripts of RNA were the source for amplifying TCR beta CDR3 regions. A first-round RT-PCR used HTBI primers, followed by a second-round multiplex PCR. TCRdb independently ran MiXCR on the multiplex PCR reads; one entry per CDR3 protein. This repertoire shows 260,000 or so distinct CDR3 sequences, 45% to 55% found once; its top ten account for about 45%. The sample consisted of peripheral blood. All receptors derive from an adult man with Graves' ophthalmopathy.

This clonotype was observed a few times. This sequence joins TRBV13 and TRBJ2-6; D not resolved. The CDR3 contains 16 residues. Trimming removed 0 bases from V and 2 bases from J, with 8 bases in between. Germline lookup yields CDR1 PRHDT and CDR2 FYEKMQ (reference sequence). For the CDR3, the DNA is TGTGCCAGCAGCTTAGGTTCCGGAGCTGGGGCCAACGTCCTGACTTTC. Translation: CASSLGSGAGANVLTF.

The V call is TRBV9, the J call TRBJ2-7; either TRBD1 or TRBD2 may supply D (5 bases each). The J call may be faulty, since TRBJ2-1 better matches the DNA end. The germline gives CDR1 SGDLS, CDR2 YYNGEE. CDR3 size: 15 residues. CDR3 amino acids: CASSPGASPRYEQFF. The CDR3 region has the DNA TGTGCCAGCAGCCCCGGGGCGTCCCCGCGGTATGAGCAGTTCTTC.